This TCR beta chain came from a study of blood T cells in healthy people across ages. Primers used in a second PCR of roughly 7 to 12 cycles were a sample-barcoded 5' primer and a J-beta primer mix. TCRdb reanalysed the 5' RACE reads using MiXCR and keeps one entry per CDR3 protein. This table has 600,000 to 800,000 distinct CDR3 sequences, more than 20% appearing once. The germline CDR1 and CDR2 sequences are SGHTA and FQGTGA. V gave up 6 bases and J gave up 4 bases, with 15 bases separating them. There are 14 residues in the CDR3. This clonotype came up a few times. Sequencing was carried out using blood. The V and J genes are TRBV7-3 and TRBJ1-1; TRBD1 might be the D (6 bases). The sequence was obtained from a man aged 65 to 79 in good health. The CDR3 nucleotides read TGTGCCAGCAGTTCGATGGCAGGGGCCACTGAAGCTTTCTTT. Its protein is CASSSMAGATEAFF.